These 20 T cell receptor beta chains were all obtained from the same sample, sequenced in a study of blood T cell repertoires in COVID-19. Profiling relied on immunoSEQ multiplex PCR, and the TCRdb table lists in-frame clones only, not all of them. The data contain a few hundred thousand clones, 80% to 90% of them singletons. Sequencing used PBMCs or T cells enriched from blood (not recorded which). Receptors originate from a woman aged 55-75 years who had recovered from COVID-19.

The chain uses TRBV2 and TRBJ2-5; the D gene is possibly TRBD2 (6 bases). The V gene lost 5 bases and the J gene lost 7 bases, with 11 bases spanning the gap. The germline V gene has CDR1 SNHLY and CDR2 FYNNEI. The CDR3 extends over 12 amino acids. In DNA, the CDR3 is TGTGCCAGCAGTTACACGGAGGGGACCCAGTACTTC. It encodes CASSYTEGTQYF.

CDR3 amino acids: CASSLGSGGSGQETQYF. CDR3 nucleotide sequence: TGTGCCAGCAGCTTAGGGTCGGGGGGATCGGGACAAGAGACCCAGTACTTC. The chain has TRBV7-7 and TRBJ2-5, with 7 bases fitting TRBD2. The CDR3 has 17 amino acids. The germline V gene encodes CDR1 SSHAT and CDR2 FNYEAQ (reference sequence). V was clipped by 1 base and J by 2 bases; unmatched bases: 10.

The J gene is TRBJ2-5, the V gene TRBV9; 15 bases agree with TRBD2. The CDR3 totals 17 residues. V trimming: 2 bases; J trimming: 5 bases; junction bases outside the gene matches: 7. Germline loops: CDR1 SGDLS, CDR2 YYNGEE. The CDR3 reads CASSVSGTSGGRETQYF. The CDR3, as DNA: TGTGCCAGCAGCGTCTCCGGGACTAGCGGGGGGCGGGAGACCCAGTACTTC.

The rearrangement joins TRBV3-1 (or the pseudogene TRBV3-2) to TRBJ1-6, with no clear D. Trimming took 0 bases from V and 7 from J, leaving 7 bases between them. CDR1 LGHDT and CDR2 YNNKEL come from the germline V gene (reference sequence). This CDR3 comprises 14 residues. The DNA of the CDR3 is TGTGCCAGCAGCCAAGATTCTCCCAATTCACCCCTCCACTTT. Its protein is CASSQDSPNSPLHF.

This clone was seen just once. The genes are TRBV18 and TRBJ1-2; 9 nucleotides align to TRBD1. The CDR3 has 13 amino acids. Per the germline V gene, CDR1 is KGHSH and CDR2 is LQKENI. V trimming: 4 bases; J trimming: 7 bases; junction bases outside the gene matches: 4. CDR3 nucleotides: TGTGCCAGCTCACTGGACAGGGGTAGTGGCTACACCTTC. Its translation is CASSLDRGSGYTF.

The chain couples TRBV5-1 to TRBJ2-7; TRBD2 is a possible D gene (6 bases). The V end lost 1 base, the J end lost 5 bases, and 7 bases lay between the germline ends. The CDR3 sequence is 12 residues long. Germline values: CDR1 SGHRS, CDR2 YFSETQ. The CDR3 DNA sequence: TGCGCCAGCAGCTTGCCGGGGGACGAGCAGTACTTC. As protein: CASSLPGDEQYF.

The chain combines TRBV2 with TRBJ1-4; maybe TRBD1 (6 bases). Per germline, CDR1 SNHLY and CDR2 FYNNEI. Trimming took 6 bases from V and 7 from J, leaving 15 bases between them. The CDR3 length is 14 residues. CDR3 nucleotide sequence: TGTGCCAGCAGGGAGGGGGGGTCGATTGAAAAACTGTTTTTT. This codes for CASREGGSIEKLFF.

The chain joins TRBV5-4 to TRBJ2-5, with TRBD1 identical over 7 bases. Germline V lookup: CDR1 SGHNT, CDR2 YYREEE (reference sequence). The J segment lost 1 base and the V segment lost 4 bases, leaving 4 bases of the junction unmatched. The CDR3 sequence is 14 residues long. CDR3 protein: CASSRGTAQETQYF. Here the CDR3 DNA reads TGTGCCAGCAGCCGAGGGACAGCCCAAGAGACCCAGTACTTC.

This clone has a count of ten or more. CDR3 DNA: TGTGCCAGCAGCCCCACGACTAGCGGTGGGGGCGGGGAGCTGTTTTTT. It translates to CASSPTTSGGGGELFF. This chain connects TRBV11-2 to TRBJ2-2, with 9 bases matching TRBD2. After removal of 5 bases from V and 7 bases from J, the junction contained 11 bases not matched to a gene. From germline, CDR1 is SGHAT and CDR2 FQNNGV. The CDR3 has 16 amino acids. The variable domain in full, completed from reference TRBV11-2 and TRBJ2-2, reads EAGVAQSPRYKIIEKRQSVAFWCNPISGHATLYWYQQILGQGPKLLIQFQNNGVVDDSQLPKDRFSAERLKGVDSTLKIQPAKLEDSAVYLCASSPTTSGGGGELFFGEGSRLTVL.

This clone was seen more than once but under ten times. The chain joins TRBV4-1 to TRBJ1-1; no definite D call. Germline CDR1 MGHRA, CDR2 YSYEKL. V was shortened by 2 bases and J by 0 bases, with 19 bases between the two germline ends. The CDR3 length is 18 residues. The CDR3 DNA sequence: TGCGCCAGCAGCCAACTCCCGAGGCCACTTGCCTTGAACACTGAAGCTTTCTTT. Translation gives CASSQLPRPLALNTEAFF.

The rearrangement uses TRBV27 and TRBJ2-7; D might be TRBD1 (6 bases). V was shortened by 5 bases and J by 0 bases, with 11 bases between the two germline ends. The CDR3 has 14 residues. The germline V gene has CDR1 MNHEY and CDR2 SMNVEV (reference sequence). The CDR3 bases are TGTGCCAGCAGTCCAGGACAGATCTCCTACGAGCAGTACTTC. Its translation is CASSPGQISYEQYF.

The chain recombines TRBV6-5 with TRBJ1-2, with unresolved D. V was cut by 11 bases and J by 2 bases, with 9 bases left in between. CDR1 and CDR2 from the germline V gene are MNHEY and SVGAGI. The CDR3 length is 11 residues. CDR3 amino acids: CASSENYGYTF. Here the CDR3 DNA reads TGTGCCTCTAGCGAGAACTATGGCTACACCTTC.

Only a few counts were recorded for this clone. The chain has TRBV19 and TRBJ1-1; no clear D. The CDR3 runs to 14 residues. CDR1 LNHDA and CDR2 SQIVND come from the germline V gene (reference sequence). V was shortened by 3 bases and J by 1 base, with 9 bases between the two germline ends. As DNA, the CDR3 is TGTGCCAGTAGTATCGGGAATGCGAACACTGAAGCTTTCTTT. Translating it yields CASSIGNANTEAFF.

The chain couples TRBV10-3 to TRBJ1-3, with D perhaps TRBD1 (6 bases). Trimming took off 6 bases at V and 0 bases at J, with 12 bases between the two ends. There are 15 residues in the CDR3. CDR1 is ENHRY and CDR2 is SYGVKD in the germline V gene. The CDR3 reads CAISGTGISGNTIYF. In DNA, the CDR3 is TGTGCCATCAGCGGAACAGGGATCTCTGGAAACACCATATATTTT.

A single count supports this clone. The J gene is TRBJ2-6, the V gene TRBV5-1; TRBD1 agrees at 8 bases. V dropped 2 bases and J dropped 0; count of bases not matched to a gene: 7. The V gene's germline CDR1 is SGHRS and CDR2 YFSETQ. The CDR3 length is 18 residues. CDR3 sequence (DNA): TGCGCCAGCAGCTTAGGCGGGACAGGACCCTCTGGGGCCAACGTCCTGACTTTC. It codes for CASSLGGTGPSGANVLTF. Supplemented by reference TRBV5-1 and TRBJ2-6, the full variable domain reads KAGVTQTPRYLIKTRGQQVTLSCSPISGHRSVSWYQQTPGQGLQFLFEYFSETQRNKGNFPGRFSGRQFSNSRSEMNVSTLELGDSALYLCASSLGGTGPSGANVLTFGAGSRLTVL.

The chain employs TRBV2 and TRBJ2-7, with no clear D. The germline V and J ends were trimmed by 6 bases and 4 bases, with 7 bases remaining between them. Germline CDR1 reads SNHLY; CDR2 reads FYNNEI. CDR3 size: 11 residues. CDR3 protein: CASRQQYEQYF. CDR3 nucleotides: TGTGCCAGCAGACAGCAGTACGAGCAGTACTTC.

The chain recombines TRBV19 with TRBJ2-3; perhaps TRBD2 as D (6 bases). This CDR3 comprises 16 residues. Germline V gene lookup returns CDR1 LNHDA and CDR2 SQIVND (reference sequence). The V gene lost 3 bases and the J gene lost 0 bases, with 13 bases spanning the gap. The CDR3 region has the DNA TGTGCCAGTAGTATCTTCGAGGGGACTAGCACAGATACGCAGTATTTT. Amino acid sequence: CASSIFEGTSTDTQYF.

This CDR3 is CAWSGTMNTEAFF. CDR3 sequence (DNA): TGTGCCTGGTCCGGGACAATGAACACTGAAGCTTTCTTT. This sequence joins TRBV30 and TRBJ1-1; D is perhaps TRBD1 (6 bases). In germline, CDR1 is GTSNPN, CDR2 SVGIG (reference sequence). Between the trimmed V and J ends, which lost 5 bases and 0 bases, there was a span of 10 bases. The CDR3 contains 13 residues.

The chain is built from TRBV5-8 and TRBJ2-7, with 14 bases fitting TRBD2. Germline V CDR1 and CDR2: SGHTS, YDEGEE. The V segment lost 2 bases and the J segment 5 bases; nucleotides outside the gene matches: 9. The CDR3 contains 17 residues. CDR3 protein: CASSFWQGTSGGHEQYF. DNA for the CDR3: TGTGCCAGCAGCTTTTGGCAAGGGACTAGCGGGGGTCACGAGCAGTACTTC.

The rearrangement links TRBV28 to TRBJ1-2, with TRBD1 identical over 8 bases. This CDR3 comprises 17 residues. From germline, CDR1 is MDHEN and CDR2 SYDVKM. V dropped 2 bases and J dropped 2; count of bases not matched to a gene: 10. The CDR3 protein is CASSLHFPGQVNYGYTF. The CDR3 DNA reads TGTGCCAGCAGTTTACATTTCCCGGGACAGGTGAACTATGGCTACACCTTC.